Sequencing of this T cell receptor beta chain was carried out in a study of T cell repertoires in cytomegalovirus infection. This CDR3 region has 15 residues. Germline V gene data show CDR1 as MDHEN and CDR2 as SYDVKM. The ends lost 3 bases at V and 3 bases at J; junction bases unmatched: 6. From the reads, TCRdb called clonotypes with MiXCR, one entry per CDR3 protein. The sample shows 250,000 to 300,000 distinct CDR3 sequences, roughly 24% of them seen only once. This receptor was identified in a human donor in good health (CMV status not recorded). Some clones in this sample may be carry-over from other donors' samples. V gene TRBV28 combines with J gene TRBJ1-1, with 8 bases identical to TRBD1. Sequencing used PBMCs. CDR3 residues: CASSFPDRGDTEAFF. The CDR3 DNA sequence: TGTGCCAGCAGTTTCCCCGACAGGGGCGACACTGAAGCTTTCTTT.